This TCR beta chain was recovered during a study of Ad26.COV2.S vaccination and SARS-CoV-2 variants. About the study: Into the muscle, Ad26.COV2.S was dosed once or twice, 56 days apart.

Trimming removed 5 bases at V and 8 bases at J, with 18 bases between. CDR3 size: 14 residues. The germline V gene has CDR1 MNHEY and CDR2 SMNVEV (reference sequence). The repertoire was sequenced with immunoSEQ multiplex PCR; TCRdb's copy has only in-frame clones and lacks some. The sample has about 440,000 clones, 80% to 95% seen once. Specified treatment: 19 received Ad26.COV2.S at low or high dose, single or two shots; several received placebo; per-sample allocation not given. Collection of the samples took place on day 63 after the first injection of vaccine or placebo. Donation came from an adult in Boston who was aged 18-55 years. The vaccine antigen was prefusion-stabilized Wuhan SARS-CoV-2 spike.

The V gene is TRBV27, the J gene TRBJ1-2; D might be TRBD1 (6 bases). The sequence was collected from a person between 18 and 65 years old who received the Ad26.COV2.S COVID-19 vaccine or a placebo. The specimen comprised peripheral blood, sampled in a trial of Ad26.COV2.S vaccine versus placebo. CDR3 residues: CASSPQGGGEGYTF. CDR3 nucleotides: TGTGCCAGCAGTCCGCAGGGAGGGGGAGAAGGCTACACCTTC.